The present T cell receptor beta chain was sequenced within a study of T cells in localized non-small cell lung cancer. Findings and limits, study-wide: The highest T cell clonality was in uninvolved adjacent lung, above tumor.

With respect to this clone: What it binds is unknown.

The data were produced by immunoSEQ multiplex PCR, yet TCRdb's version contains in-frame clones alone and is incomplete. The table shows about 17,000 clones, with around 80% occurring only once. The sample in question was peripheral blood, obtained before any cancer treatment. The receptor's source is a male donor at least 60 years old with stage III lung adenocarcinoma.

The CDR3 protein is CASAFPETEVMNTEAFF. CDR3 nucleotides: TGTGCCAGCGCTTTTCCCGAGACAGAGGTTATGAACACTGAAGCTTTCTTT. The V gene is TRBV5-6, the J gene TRBJ1-1, with D perhaps TRBD1 (5 bases). V dropped 7 bases and J dropped 0 bases, with 22 bases sitting between them. This CDR3 region has 17 residues. Germline V CDR1 and CDR2: SGHDT, YYEEEE.